The 3 T cell receptor beta chains listed next were all sequenced from one sample in a study of blood T cell repertoires in COVID-19. The method was immunoSEQ multiplex PCR; TCRdb's version includes in-frame clones alone and lacks a portion of them. The sample gives some 230,000 clones, 75% to 85% of which show up once; 7% to 10% is in the top ten. Sequences were obtained from peripheral blood. The source is a woman of 80 years or more with COVID-19, enrolled during active disease.

This chain connects TRBV6-5 to TRBJ1-2, with D possibly being TRBD1 (5 bases). Trimming removed 0 bases from V and 4 bases from J, with 15 bases in between. This CDR3 has 16 amino acids. The V gene's germline CDR1 is MNHEY and CDR2 SVGAGI. CDR3 bases: TGTGCCAGCAGTTACTCGCTTTGGGGGGGTAGCTATGGCTACACCTTC. Its protein product is CASSYSLWGGSYGYTF.

The chain employs TRBV30 and TRBJ1-1; the D is unclear. V was shortened by 1 base and J by 4 bases, with 10 bases between the two germline ends. Germline V gene lookup returns CDR1 GTSNPN and CDR2 SVGIG (reference sequence). The CDR3 has 13 amino acids. For the CDR3, the DNA is TGTGCCTGGAGTGCTCAGGTGGGCACTGAAGCTTTCTTT. Translation: CAWSAQVGTEAFF.

The chain employs TRBV2 and TRBJ1-6; a weak D match, TRBD1 (6 bases). Trimming left V 3 bases short and J 10 bases short, with 16 bases between. The CDR3 loop spans 15 amino acids. Germline-derived CDR1 and CDR2 are SNHLY and FYNNEI. The CDR3 here is CASSDDQGIGSPLHF. The CDR3 DNA reads TGTGCCAGCAGTGACGACCAGGGGATTGGATCACCCCTCCACTTT.